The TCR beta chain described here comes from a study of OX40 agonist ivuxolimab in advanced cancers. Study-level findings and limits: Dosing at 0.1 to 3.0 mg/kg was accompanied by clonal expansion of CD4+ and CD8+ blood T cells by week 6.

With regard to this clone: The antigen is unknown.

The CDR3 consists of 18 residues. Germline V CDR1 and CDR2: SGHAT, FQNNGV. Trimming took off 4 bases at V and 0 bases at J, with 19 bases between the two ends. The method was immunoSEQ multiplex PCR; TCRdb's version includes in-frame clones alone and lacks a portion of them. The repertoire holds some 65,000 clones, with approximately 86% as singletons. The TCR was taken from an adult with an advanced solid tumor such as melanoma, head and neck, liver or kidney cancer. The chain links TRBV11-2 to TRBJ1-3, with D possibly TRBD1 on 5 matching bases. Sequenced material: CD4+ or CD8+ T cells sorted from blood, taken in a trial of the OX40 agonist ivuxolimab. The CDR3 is CASSSLGEAPTSGNTIYF. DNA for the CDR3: TGTGCCAGCAGCTCACTGGGGGAGGCCCCTACCTCTGGAAACACCATATATTTT.